A single sample gave rise to the 29 T cell receptor beta chains below, sequenced in a study of regulatory T cells in long-lasting Graves disease. Researchers made TCR beta libraries by using iRepertoire HTBI primers and running Arm-PCR on CDR3 regions. TCRdb processed the multiplex PCR reads anew with MiXCR; each CDR3 protein has one entry. The repertoire holds under 350,000 distinct CDR3 sequences, with 20% to 25% as singletons. Noted time point: persistent/refractory GD, antithyroid drugs over 5 years with positive TRAb. RNA from PBMCs was the source of the TCR library. The starting material was peripheral blood mononuclear cells (PBMCs), obtained when the disease was refractory, from a patient treated with antithyroid drugs. The source is a female donor with Graves disease.

The chain uses TRBV14 and TRBJ2-7, with no clear D. Germline assignment: CDR1 SGHDN and CDR2 FVKESK. The CDR3 totals 13 residues. V lost 1 base to trimming and J lost 4 bases, with 8 bases between them. The DNA of the CDR3 is TGTGCCAGCAGCCAAGTCAACAATTACGAGCAGTACTTC. Residues: CASSQVNNYEQYF.

The genes are TRBV5-6 and TRBJ1-2; 11 bases map to TRBD1. The CDR3 spans 15 residues. Germline assignment: CDR1 SGHDT and CDR2 YYEEEE. V dropped 0 bases and J dropped 4; count of bases not matched to a gene: 2. CDR3 coding DNA: TGTGCCAGCAGCTTGGGGACAGGGGGCTTCTATGGCTACACCTTC. Translated, it gives CASSLGTGGFYGYTF.

This clonotype was seen more than once but under ten times. This chain uses TRBV10-3 with TRBJ1-1; D gene ambiguous. The V gene's germline CDR1 is ENHRY and CDR2 SYGVKD. Trimming left V 4 bases short and J 7 bases short, with 13 bases between. The CDR3 contains 13 residues. In DNA form, the CDR3 reads TGTGCCATCAGTGTAGGCGTAGGCATTGAAGCTTTCTTT. Translation: CAISVGVGIEAFF.

The chain couples TRBV30 to TRBJ2-7; 9 positions agree with TRBD2. There are 14 residues in the CDR3. Germline CDR1 GTSNPN, CDR2 SVGIG (reference sequence). Trimming at V came to 4 bases and at J to 5 bases, leaving 9 bases not matched to a gene. The CDR3 here is CAWNSGSIQDEQYF. CDR3 nucleotide sequence: TGTGCCTGGAATAGCGGGAGTATTCAGGACGAGCAGTACTTC.

Only a few counts were recorded for this clonotype. CDR3 amino acids: CASSQTGGEKLFF. Here the CDR3 DNA reads TGTGCCAGCAGCCAAACCGGTGGTGAAAAACTGTTTTTT. J is TRBJ1-4 and V is TRBV7-9, with unresolved D. Looked up from germline, CDR1 is SEHNR and CDR2 is FQNEAQ (reference sequence). The CDR3 length is 13 residues. The V end lost 5 bases, the J end lost 7 bases, and 11 bases lay between the germline ends.

This clonotype was counted many times. The rearrangement joins TRBV7-2 to TRBJ2-5; TRBD1 matches 8 bases. The CDR3 sequence is 14 residues long. J lost 2 bases, V lost 4 bases, and 3 bases had no gene match. The germline CDR1 and CDR2 sequences are SGHTA and FQGNSA. The CDR3 coding sequence is TGTGCCAGCAGCTATCGACAGGGGCAAGAGACCCAGTACTTC. Protein sequence: CASSYRQGQETQYF.

This clonotype showed up many times. This chain connects TRBV28 to TRBJ1-1; D possibly corresponds to TRBD1 (5 bases). Trimming shortened V by 2 bases and J by 6 bases, and 10 bases separated the two germline ends. This CDR3 has 13 residues. Germline V gene data show CDR1 as MDHEN and CDR2 as SYDVKM. The DNA of the CDR3 is TGTGCCAGCAGTTTAGAGGGGCGGCCTGAAGCTTTCTTT. Its protein is CASSLEGRPEAFF.

This clonotype was detected many times. The chain combines TRBV29-1 with TRBJ2-6, with D hard to call. This CDR3 comprises 15 residues. Germline V lookup: CDR1 SQVTM, CDR2 ANQGSEA. The V gene lost 6 bases and the J gene lost 4 bases, with 16 bases spanning the gap. The DNA for the CDR3 is TGCAGCGTCCCTACTGGTACGGGCGGGGCCAACGTCCTGACTTTC. This encodes CSVPTGTGGANVLTF.

This chain joins TRBV18 and TRBJ2-7; no firm D call. Trimming pared 3 bases from V and 1 base from J, leaving 10 bases between. Per the germline V gene, CDR1 is KGHSH and CDR2 is LQKENI. The CDR3 extends over 14 amino acids. DNA for the CDR3: TGTGCCAGCTCACCTTCTCCGGGTTCCTACGAGCAGTACTTC. As protein: CASSPSPGSYEQYF.

This clonotype was detected ten times or more. The chain joins TRBV7-2 to TRBJ2-7; D not certain. The germline gives CDR1 SGHTA, CDR2 FQGNSA. V shed 2 bases and J shed 4 bases, with 12 bases lying between them. The CDR3 contains 14 residues. The CDR3 DNA sequence: TGTGCCAGCAGCTTATTAGACGAGGTGTACGAGCAGTACTTC. Amino acids: CASSLLDEVYEQYF.

This clonotype was detected ten times or more. The chain links TRBV12-3 or TRBV12-4 to TRBJ1-2, with D possibly matching TRBD1 (5 bases). There are 15 residues in the CDR3. Between the trimmed V and J ends, which lost 3 bases and 6 bases, there was a span of 17 bases. For the CDR3, the DNA is TGTGCCAGCAGTTTCGTTCGTCAGGGTCTGGATGGCTACACCTTC. Amino acids: CASSFVRQGLDGYTF.

A note on this clonotype: This clone may be a read error of a much larger clone one base away. V is TRBV11-2 and J is TRBJ1-1, with 9 bases that match TRBD1. In germline, CDR1 is SGHAT, CDR2 FQNNGV. CDR3 size: 14 residues. As DNA, the CDR3 is TGTGCCGGCAGCACAGGGGGCTGGAACACTGAAGCTTTCTTT. Its translation: CAGSTGGWNTEAFF. Based on the CDR3 plus reference TRBV11-2 and TRBJ1-1, the full variable domain is EAGVAQSPRYKIIEKRQSVAFWCNPISGHATLYWYQQILGQGPKLLIQFQNNGVVDDSQLPKDRFSAERLKGVDSTLKIQPAKLEDSAVYLCAGSTGGWNTEAFFGQGTRLTVV.

Of note for this clonotype: This sequence may be a read error, since a much larger clone differs from it by one base. The rearrangement joins TRBV6-1 to TRBJ2-7; D is possibly TRBD2 (6 bases). The CDR3 totals 14 residues. Germline V lookup: CDR1 MNHNS, CDR2 SASEGT. V shed 5 bases and J shed 0 bases, with 11 bases lying between them. The CDR3 loop is CASSRDWSSYEQYF. The CDR3 coding sequence is TGTGCCAGCAGTCGGGACTGGTCCTCCTACGAGCAGTACTTC.

This clonotype was observed a handful of times. The chain recombines TRBV20-1 with TRBJ2-7; D gene unclear. V was trimmed by 4 bases and J by 5 bases, leaving 15 bases between them. Germline CDR1 is DFQATT and CDR2 is SNEGSKA (reference sequence). The CDR3 covers 13 residues. The CDR3 reads CSAKDGVYDEQYF. The CDR3 DNA reads as TGCAGTGCTAAAGACGGCGTATACGACGAGCAGTACTTC.

This clonotype was observed a handful of times. J is TRBJ2-2 and V is TRBV30; unclear D gene. The CDR3 loop spans 14 amino acids. V was trimmed by 0 bases and J by 0 bases, leaving 5 bases between them. Germline values: CDR1 GTSNPN, CDR2 SVGIG (reference sequence). CDR3 loop: CAWSVLANTGELFF. CDR3 DNA: TGTGCCTGGAGTGTACTGGCGAACACCGGGGAGCTGTTTTTT. Complete variable domain (other parts from reference TRBV30 and TRBJ2-2): SQTIHQWPATLVQPVGSPLSLECTVEGTSNPNLYWYRQAAGRGLQLLFYSVGIGQISSEVPQNLSASRPQDRQFILSSKKLLLSDSGFYLCAWSVLANTGELFFGEGSRLTVL.

CDR3 loop: CASGGLPGLAVYEQYF. In DNA form, the CDR3 reads TGTGCCAGCGGAGGCCTCCCGGGACTAGCGGTCTACGAGCAGTACTTC. The chain joins TRBV2 to TRBJ2-7; 11 nucleotides align to TRBD2. The CDR3 spans 16 residues. The germline V gene has CDR1 SNHLY and CDR2 FYNNEI. V shed 8 bases, J shed 3 bases, and the junction held 12 bases outside the gene matches.

The chain joins TRBV28 to TRBJ2-1; the match to TRBD2 covers 9 bases. This CDR3 is built from 18 residues. The V segment lost 3 bases and the J segment 3 bases; nucleotides outside the gene matches: 12. Germline V gene sequence: CDR1 MDHEN, CDR2 SYDVKM. CDR3 sequence: CASSFASHSGSLYNEQFF. CDR3 nucleotides: TGTGCCAGCAGTTTTGCTTCGCATAGCGGGAGTCTCTACAATGAGCAGTTCTTC. Filled out from reference TRBV28 and TRBJ2-1, the complete variable domain reads DVKVTQSSRYLVKRTGEKVFLECVQDMDHENMFWYRQDPGLGLRLIYFSYDVKMKEKGDIPEGYSVSREKKERFSLILESASTNQTSMYLCASSFASHSGSLYNEQFFGPGTRLTVL.

This clonotype was counted many times. V is TRBV7-2 and J is TRBJ1-1; TRBD1 agrees at 9 bases. V shed 5 bases and J 6 bases; nucleotides not matched to a gene: 7. The CDR3 covers 14 residues. Germline V gene data show CDR1 as SGHTA and CDR2 as FQGNSA. The CDR3 region is CASSPGTGLPEAFF. The CDR3 bases are TGTGCCAGCAGCCCCGGGACAGGGTTGCCTGAAGCTTTCTTT. The whole variable domain, remainder taken from reference TRBV7-2 and TRBJ1-1, is GAGVSQSPSNKVTEKGKDVELRCDPISGHTALYWYRQSLGQGLEFLIYFQGNSAPDKSGLPSDRFSAERTGGSVSTLTIQRTQQEDSAVYLCASSPGTGLPEAFFGQGTRLTVV.

In its sample, this clonotype was seen many times. The V and J genes are TRBV7-2 and TRBJ1-1; D call uncertain. The CDR3 has 13 amino acids. Trimming took 1 base from V and 2 from J, leaving 5 bases between them. Per germline, CDR1 SGHTA and CDR2 FQGNSA. CDR3 bases: TGTGCCAGCAGCTTAGACTTTAACACTGAAGCTTTCTTT. Translation: CASSLDFNTEAFF.

A few counts support this clonotype. The genes are TRBV7-9 and TRBJ2-4, with 9 bases aligning to TRBD2. Per germline, CDR1 SEHNR and CDR2 FQNEAQ (reference sequence). The CDR3 has 14 amino acids. V lost 4 bases to trimming and J lost 6 bases; unmatched junction nucleotides: 4. CDR3 sequence: CASSSGTSPNIQYF. Written as DNA, the CDR3 is TGTGCCAGCAGCTCCGGGACTAGCCCAAACATTCAGTACTTC. Using reference TRBV7-9 and TRBJ2-4 for the parts outside the CDR3, the full variable domain is DTGVSQNPRHKITKRGQNVTFRCDPISEHNRLYWYRQTLGQGPEFLTYFQNEAQLEKSRLLSDRFSAERPKGSFSTLEIQRTEQGDSAMYLCASSSGTSPNIQYFGAGTRLSVL.

The chain joins TRBV20-1 to TRBJ2-1; 10 bases fit TRBD2. In germline, CDR1 is DFQATT, CDR2 SNEGSKA (reference sequence). The CDR3 runs to 17 residues. Germline trimming cut 3 bases from V and 8 bases from J; bases unmatched to any gene: 16. The DNA of the CDR3 is TGCAGTGCTAGCGCTAGCGGGAGTCGAGCCTTCGGGGATGAGCAGTTCTTC. It yields the protein CSASASGSRAFGDEQFF.

The genes are TRBV20-1 and TRBJ2-7; possible D gene TRBD2, 5 bases. V lost 1 base to trimming and J lost 1 base, with 17 bases between them. The CDR3 is 16 residues long. CDR1 and CDR2 (germline): DFQATT, SNEGSKA (reference sequence). The CDR3 loop is CSARALQDFSSYEQYF. The CDR3, as DNA: TGCAGTGCTAGAGCCCTCCAGGACTTCTCTTCCTACGAGCAGTACTTC.

This clonotype has ten or more counts. This chain connects TRBV28 to TRBJ2-7; D is uncertain. Germline CDR1 is MDHEN and CDR2 is SYDVKM. The CDR3 is 14 residues long. Trimming shortened V by 2 bases and J by 3 bases, and 11 bases separated the two germline ends. The CDR3 DNA sequence: TGTGCCAGCAGTTTAGGGCAGGAAGGCTACGAGCAGTACTTC. The encoded protein is CASSLGQEGYEQYF.

This clonotype came up many times. The V gene is TRBV27, the J gene TRBJ2-7; the D gene is possibly TRBD1 (6 bases). Germline V gene lookup returns CDR1 MNHEY and CDR2 SMNVEV (reference sequence). Between the trimmed V and J ends, which lost 7 bases and 2 bases, there was a span of 18 bases. The CDR3 runs to 15 residues. In DNA form, the CDR3 reads TGTGCCAGCAAAAGGACAGATCGAGCGACCTACGAGCAGTACTTC. Amino acid sequence: CASKRTDRATYEQYF.

This chain joins TRBV30 and TRBJ2-7, with D possibly matching TRBD2 (6 bases). Germline values: CDR1 GTSNPN, CDR2 SVGIG (reference sequence). This CDR3 region has 13 residues. Trimming cost V 8 bases and J 6 bases, with 20 bases left between them. The DNA for the CDR3 is TGTGCCCGTTCCGGGGCTATCGGGGGCGAGCAGTACTTC. It is translated as CARSGAIGGEQYF.

This chain links TRBV20-1 with TRBJ2-7; 8 bases agree with TRBD2. The J segment lost 3 bases and the V segment lost 7 bases, leaving 8 bases of the junction unmatched. Germline values: CDR1 DFQATT, CDR2 SNEGSKA (reference sequence). There are 13 residues in the CDR3. CDR3 region: CSVVLLADYEQYF. CDR3 DNA: TGCAGTGTCGTCCTACTAGCGGACTACGAGCAGTACTTC.

Many counts were recorded for this clonotype. The chain uses TRBV20-1 and TRBJ2-7; D remains unclear. The germline V gene has CDR1 DFQATT and CDR2 SNEGSKA (reference sequence). The CDR3 spans 10 residues. The V end lost 6 bases, the J end lost 4 bases, and 7 bases lay between the germline ends. CDR3: CSAGPYEQYF. Written as DNA, the CDR3 is TGCAGTGCCGGTCCGTACGAGCAGTACTTC.

This clonotype was found a few times. The chain links TRBV7-9 to TRBJ2-7; 9 bases match TRBD2. The CDR3 has 16 residues. The J segment lost 2 bases and the V segment lost 6 bases, leaving 11 bases of the junction unmatched. The germline V gene has CDR1 SEHNR and CDR2 FQNEAQ (reference sequence). The CDR3 spells CASRQFSGSTPYEQYF. The CDR3 DNA sequence: TGTGCCAGCAGACAATTTAGCGGGAGCACCCCCTACGAGCAGTACTTC.

In this sample, this clonotype turned up a few times. The V gene is TRBV19, the J gene TRBJ1-5; TRBD1 might be the D (5 bases). In germline, CDR1 is LNHDA, CDR2 SQIVND (reference sequence). This CDR3 is built from 14 residues. V lost 6 bases to trimming and J lost 2 bases, with 11 bases between them. The CDR3 region has the DNA TGTGCCAGTAGAATCGGGGGGGGCAATCAGCCCCAGCATTTT. It specifies CASRIGGGNQPQHF.